The TCR beta chain described here comes from a study of cytomegalovirus exposure and HLA in healthy donors. Whole-study results and caveats: A highly shared variant cluster was judged a likely technical artifact.

This PCR relied on a set of 60 Vbeta primers and 13 Jbeta primers. Produced via immunoSEQ multiplex PCR; TCRdb's table is partial and in-frame only. Among 200,000 to 250,000 clones listed, approximately 80% were seen once. As to this clone: Its antigen is unknown.

Healthy donors of bone marrow made up the group. Germline V gene sequence: CDR1 LGHNA, CDR2 YNFKEQ. The V end was cut by 1 base, the J end by 3 bases, with 7 bases between. The CDR3 loop spans 14 amino acids. What was sequenced was PBMCs. This TCR derives from a boy aged 2 to 9 in good health and CMV-seronegative. The chain joins TRBV4-2 to TRBJ2-1; D is uncertain. The chain's CDR3 is CASSQGGDYNEQFF. CDR3 bases: TGTGCCAGCAGCCAAGGCGGCGACTACAATGAGCAGTTCTTC.